Sequencing of this T cell receptor beta chain was carried out in a study of blood T cell repertoires in COVID-19. Across the study: Specimens from acute and convalescent COVID-19 originated in the United States, Italy and Spain. Sample material is recorded as cDNA or gDNA derived from T cells, B-cell-depleted T cells, or PBMCs.

Original processing notes: Reference gene primer amplification in the assay estimated nucleated cell counts. The table came from immunoSEQ multiplex PCR; TCRdb's copy has only in-frame clones and leaves some out. The DNA gave D and trimming, while V, J and clone size come from that table. The table has about 280,000 clones, about 80% seen once. The CDR3 covers 17 residues. Germline V gene sequence: CDR1 SGDLS, CDR2 YYNGEE. V lost 0 bases, J lost 5 bases, and 8 bases stayed unmatched. The clonotype originates from a woman aged 45-65 years who had recovered from COVID-19. V gene TRBV9 combines with J gene TRBJ2-5; 12 bases map to TRBD2. The sample comprised peripheral blood. CDR3 sequence: CASSVGPSGRAVETQYF. The CDR3 DNA sequence: TGTGCCAGCAGCGTAGGCCCTAGCGGGAGGGCAGTGGAGACCCAGTACTTC.